The source of this TCR beta chain is a study of blood T cell repertoires in COVID-19 (dated by TCRdb to 2019 to 2021). Regarding the research as a whole: Samples covering the acute and convalescent phases of COVID-19 were provided by collaborators in the United States, Italy and Spain. The prospective study material was composed of cDNA or gDNA derived from T cells, B-cell-depleted T cells, or PBMCs. Deeply sampled blood TCRbeta repertoires from subjects exposed to, actively infected with, or recovered from COVID-19 were included in the dataset. The repertoires were made available in a free public database intended to serve as a resource for research on the immune response to SARS-CoV-2. Samples were obtained from the ongoing ImmuneRACE study (first 160 participants) and from some 1,300 subjects provided by 6 global collaborators. Sample metadata almost always included a de-identified subject ID, COVID-19 status, age in years and sex. Where available, HLA class I and class II types were taken from metadata supplied by the sample provider and were not determined by assay-based typing.

Germline trimming: 3 bases from V, 6 bases from J; junction bases outside gene matches: 18. Measured from the cysteine to the phenylalanine, the CDR3 is 18 residues long. CDR3 DNA only is kept here, 54 bases in frame from base 1. For CDR1 and CDR2, the germline V gene lists SGDLS and YYNGEE. The collaborating institutions used their own protocols to collect whole blood in K2EDTA tubes. Collaborator samples were shipped for TCRbeta analysis as frozen whole blood, isolated PBMCs, or DNA extracted from either sample type. TCRbeta CDR3 regions were amplified from genomic DNA using the immunoSEQ Assay, a bias-controlled multiplex PCR. As for how the authors treated the data: The number of nucleated cells in each sample was estimated by amplification of reference gene primers within the assay. To quantify the absolute abundance of each unique TCRbeta CDR3 rearrangement, sequence reads were collapsed and filtered. For each sample, productive Simpson clonality was calculated as the square root of Simpson's diversity index across productive rearrangements. TCRdb carries this immuneACCESS record with in-frame sequences only. Its versions omit some clonotypes, under half of them owing to an unresolved V gene in the studies checked, with the rest unexplained. V and J calls and clone size are as listed in that table; D and trimming were resolved from the DNA. For this sample there are about 220,000 clones; roughly 84% appear just once. Together, the top ten hold approximately 4% of the sample.

On the study overall, not on this receptor specifically: The amount of clinical and demographic metadata varied by source and participant and was provided uncurated.

As concerns this clone: The target of this receptor is not known. Base qualities are not at hand, and no much larger clone is one base apart.

The TCR comes from a woman at least 80 years old with acute or convalescent COVID-19. Recombination connected TRBV9 to TRBJ1-1; 9 bases in the middle match TRBD1. The sequencing input was peripheral blood. The CDR3 in this case is CASSAGTGRRFGLAEAFF. Read as DNA, the sequence is TGTGCCAGCAGCGCTGGGACAGGGAGGCGGTTTGGGCTGGCTGAAGCTTTCTTT.